The text below deals with one TCR beta chain. Profiled with immunoSEQ multiplex PCR; TCRdb holds only in-frame clones, not every one. The table has about 70,000 clones, roughly 87% seen once. Germline V lookup: CDR1 LNHDA, CDR2 SQIVND (reference sequence). V was clipped by 5 bases and J by 4 bases, with 14 bases between them. CDR3 length equals 14 residues. The sample is drawn from a study of OX40 agonist ivuxolimab in advanced cancers. The chain recombines TRBV19 with TRBJ2-5, with D tentatively TRBD1 or TRBD2 (5 bases each). The sample consisted of CD4+ or CD8+ T cells sorted from blood, taken in a trial of the OX40 agonist ivuxolimab. This sequence originates from an adult with an advanced solid tumor such as melanoma, head and neck, liver or kidney cancer. CDR3 region: CASSGVGTGETQYF. The CDR3 nucleotides read TGTGCCAGTAGTGGGGTGGGGACGGGAGAGACCCAGTACTTC.